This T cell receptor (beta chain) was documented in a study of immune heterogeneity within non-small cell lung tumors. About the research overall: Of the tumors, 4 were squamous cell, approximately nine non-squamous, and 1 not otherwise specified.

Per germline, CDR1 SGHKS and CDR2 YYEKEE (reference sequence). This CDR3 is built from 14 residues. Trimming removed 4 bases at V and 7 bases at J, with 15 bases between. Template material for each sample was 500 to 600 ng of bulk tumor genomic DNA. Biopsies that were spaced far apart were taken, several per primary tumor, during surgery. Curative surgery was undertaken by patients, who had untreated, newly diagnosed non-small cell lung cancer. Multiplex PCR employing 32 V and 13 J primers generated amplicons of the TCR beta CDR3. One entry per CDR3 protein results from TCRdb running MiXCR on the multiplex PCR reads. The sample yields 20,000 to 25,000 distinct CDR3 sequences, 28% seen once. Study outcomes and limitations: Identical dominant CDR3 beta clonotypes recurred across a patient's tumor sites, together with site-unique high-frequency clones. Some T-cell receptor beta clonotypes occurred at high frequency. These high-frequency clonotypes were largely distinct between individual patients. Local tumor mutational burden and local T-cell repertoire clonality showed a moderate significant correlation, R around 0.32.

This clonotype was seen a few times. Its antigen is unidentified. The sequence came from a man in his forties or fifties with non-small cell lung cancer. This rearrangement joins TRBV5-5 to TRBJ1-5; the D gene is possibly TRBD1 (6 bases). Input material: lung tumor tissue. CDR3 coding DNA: TGTGCCAGCAGCCCGGGGGGCAGGGGACAGCCCCAGCATTTT. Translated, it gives CASSPGGRGQPQHF.